These T cell receptor beta chains were read from a single sample in a study of a mutant IDH1 vaccine in newly diagnosed glioma. Antigens for these TCRs are unknown. Libraries were prepared by immunoSEQ multiplex PCR; TCRdb keeps only in-frame clonotypes and omits some of them. The sample holds fewer than 85,000 clones, roughly 77% seen once. Here the sequenced sample was PBMCs, taken from a glioma patient whose treatment included an IDH1 peptide vaccine. Receptors originate from a man in his forties or fifties with glioma. CDR3s include the opening cysteine and the closing phenylalanine or tryptophan. The D gene is left open where the match is weak. Clone size is stated in some rows and not others, as once, few, many or a class when expanded.

-,-,TRBJ1-2,TRBV28,TGTGCCAGCAGTTCTAAAGCGGGACAACTTAACTATGGCTACACCTTC,CASSSKAGQLNYGYTF
TRBD1,-,TRBJ1-4,TRBV2,TGTGCCAGCAGACTGGACAGGGGGGATGAAAAACTGTTTTTT,CASRLDRGDEKLFF
-,once,TRBJ1-5,TRBV7-9,TGTGCCAGCAGCCCTGACAGTTCTGGTCAGCCCCAGCATTTT,CASSPDSSGQPQHF
TRBD1,few,TRBJ1-5,TRBV5-5,TGTGCCAGCAGCTTGCAGGGGGCCTCAACGCAGCCCCAGCATTTT,CASSLQGASTQPQHF
TRBD2,-,TRBJ2-7,TRBV2,TGTGCCAGCAAAGTGGGTCTAGCGGATACCTACGAGCAGTACTTC,CASKVGLADTYEQYF
-,-,TRBJ1-3,TRBV2,TGTGCCAGCAGGGAACTGTTCTCTGGAAACACCATATATTTT,CASRELFSGNTIYF
-,-,TRBJ2-7,TRBV7-2,TGTGCCAGCAGCCATTCGACTGGACTGTCTAAAAACGAGCAGTACTTC,CASSHSTGLSKNEQYF
TRBD2,few,TRBJ2-3,TRBV28,TGTGCCAGCAGTCCGGGGACTAGCGGGATGACAGATACGCAGTATTTT,CASSPGTSGMTDTQYF
-,-,TRBJ2-2,TRBV19,TGTGCCAGTAGTATTAGGCTTAACACCGGGGAGCTGTTTTTT,CASSIRLNTGELFF
-,-,TRBJ1-1,TRBV27,TGTGCCAGCAGTAATCTGTCGGGGGAGGGCACTGAAGCTTTCTTT,CASSNLSGEGTEAFF
-,few,TRBJ1-2,TRBV7-3,TGTGCCAGCAGCTTGTACGGGTCCCACTATGGCTACACCTTC,CASSLYGSHYGYTF
TRBD1,once,TRBJ1-1,TRBV10-3,TGTGCCATCAGTTCGCCTCAGGGGGCGTTCACTGAAGCTTTCTTT,CAISSPQGAFTEAFF
-,few,TRBJ1-2,TRBV7-2,TGTGCCAGCAGCTTAAACGGATGGGGCTACACCTTC,CASSLNGWGYTF
-,-,TRBJ2-5,TRBV6-1,TGTGCCAGCAGTGAAGGGCGGGAGACCCAGTACTTC,CASSEGRETQYF
TRBD2,-,TRBJ2-2,TRBV10-3,TGTGCCATCATAGCGGGAGTTAACACCGGGGAGCTGTTTTTT,CAIIAGVNTGELFF
TRBD1,-,TRBJ2-7,TRBV9,TGTGCCAGCAGCGGTGGACAGGGGAAGTACGAGCAGTACTTC,CASSGGQGKYEQYF
-,-,TRBJ1-6,TRBV27,TGTGCCAGCAGTTTATTAGGGGTTTACGATTCACCCCTCCACTTT,CASSLLGVYDSPLHF
-,-,TRBJ2-1,TRBV7-2,TGTGCTAGCAGGGGGGCAGGGAATTACAATGAGCAGTTCTTC,CASRGAGNYNEQFF
TRBD1,-,TRBJ2-1,TRBV7-8,TGTGCCAGCAGCTTTTCGACAGGGTCTAATTCCAATGAGCAGTTCTTC,CASSFSTGSNSNEQFF
-,-,TRBJ1-3,TRBV29-1,TGCAGCGTGGAGGCCCCGACAAGACCTGGAAACACCATATATTTT,CSVEAPTRPGNTIYF
-,-,TRBJ1-2,TRBV5-4,TGTGCCAGCAGCTTGGAGGCCTATGGCTACACCTTC,CASSLEAYGYTF
TRBD2,-,TRBJ2-7,TRBV5-4,TGTGCCAGCAGCTCGAGACTAGCGGGGGGGCCCGAGCAGTACTTC,CASSSRLAGGPEQYF